This TCR beta chain was recovered during a study of graft-versus-host responses after intestinal transplantation. General study results and limits: Early post-transplant falls in HvG clones accompanied the peak levels of circulating GvH clones.

Clones were read by immunoSEQ multiplex PCR, and TCRdb kept only the in-frame ones, dropping some. This repertoire shows about 47,000 clones, 95% found once; its top ten account for 0.2% to 0.25%. Comments on this clone: No antigen is known for it.

The V and J ends lost 6 bases and 0 bases, in that order; junction bases with no gene match: 5. In germline, CDR1 is MDHEN, CDR2 SYDVKM. There are 15 residues in the CDR3. This TCR came from a human donor who was the organ donor for an intestinal transplant. Sample: unstimulated CD8+ T cells sorted from spleen or lymph node cells, taken before transplant. V gene TRBV28 combines with J gene TRBJ2-5, with TRBD1 matching 9 bases. Here the CDR3 DNA reads TGTGCCAGCAGCCACGGGACAGGGTACCAAGAGACCCAGTACTTC. This translates into CASSHGTGYQETQYF.